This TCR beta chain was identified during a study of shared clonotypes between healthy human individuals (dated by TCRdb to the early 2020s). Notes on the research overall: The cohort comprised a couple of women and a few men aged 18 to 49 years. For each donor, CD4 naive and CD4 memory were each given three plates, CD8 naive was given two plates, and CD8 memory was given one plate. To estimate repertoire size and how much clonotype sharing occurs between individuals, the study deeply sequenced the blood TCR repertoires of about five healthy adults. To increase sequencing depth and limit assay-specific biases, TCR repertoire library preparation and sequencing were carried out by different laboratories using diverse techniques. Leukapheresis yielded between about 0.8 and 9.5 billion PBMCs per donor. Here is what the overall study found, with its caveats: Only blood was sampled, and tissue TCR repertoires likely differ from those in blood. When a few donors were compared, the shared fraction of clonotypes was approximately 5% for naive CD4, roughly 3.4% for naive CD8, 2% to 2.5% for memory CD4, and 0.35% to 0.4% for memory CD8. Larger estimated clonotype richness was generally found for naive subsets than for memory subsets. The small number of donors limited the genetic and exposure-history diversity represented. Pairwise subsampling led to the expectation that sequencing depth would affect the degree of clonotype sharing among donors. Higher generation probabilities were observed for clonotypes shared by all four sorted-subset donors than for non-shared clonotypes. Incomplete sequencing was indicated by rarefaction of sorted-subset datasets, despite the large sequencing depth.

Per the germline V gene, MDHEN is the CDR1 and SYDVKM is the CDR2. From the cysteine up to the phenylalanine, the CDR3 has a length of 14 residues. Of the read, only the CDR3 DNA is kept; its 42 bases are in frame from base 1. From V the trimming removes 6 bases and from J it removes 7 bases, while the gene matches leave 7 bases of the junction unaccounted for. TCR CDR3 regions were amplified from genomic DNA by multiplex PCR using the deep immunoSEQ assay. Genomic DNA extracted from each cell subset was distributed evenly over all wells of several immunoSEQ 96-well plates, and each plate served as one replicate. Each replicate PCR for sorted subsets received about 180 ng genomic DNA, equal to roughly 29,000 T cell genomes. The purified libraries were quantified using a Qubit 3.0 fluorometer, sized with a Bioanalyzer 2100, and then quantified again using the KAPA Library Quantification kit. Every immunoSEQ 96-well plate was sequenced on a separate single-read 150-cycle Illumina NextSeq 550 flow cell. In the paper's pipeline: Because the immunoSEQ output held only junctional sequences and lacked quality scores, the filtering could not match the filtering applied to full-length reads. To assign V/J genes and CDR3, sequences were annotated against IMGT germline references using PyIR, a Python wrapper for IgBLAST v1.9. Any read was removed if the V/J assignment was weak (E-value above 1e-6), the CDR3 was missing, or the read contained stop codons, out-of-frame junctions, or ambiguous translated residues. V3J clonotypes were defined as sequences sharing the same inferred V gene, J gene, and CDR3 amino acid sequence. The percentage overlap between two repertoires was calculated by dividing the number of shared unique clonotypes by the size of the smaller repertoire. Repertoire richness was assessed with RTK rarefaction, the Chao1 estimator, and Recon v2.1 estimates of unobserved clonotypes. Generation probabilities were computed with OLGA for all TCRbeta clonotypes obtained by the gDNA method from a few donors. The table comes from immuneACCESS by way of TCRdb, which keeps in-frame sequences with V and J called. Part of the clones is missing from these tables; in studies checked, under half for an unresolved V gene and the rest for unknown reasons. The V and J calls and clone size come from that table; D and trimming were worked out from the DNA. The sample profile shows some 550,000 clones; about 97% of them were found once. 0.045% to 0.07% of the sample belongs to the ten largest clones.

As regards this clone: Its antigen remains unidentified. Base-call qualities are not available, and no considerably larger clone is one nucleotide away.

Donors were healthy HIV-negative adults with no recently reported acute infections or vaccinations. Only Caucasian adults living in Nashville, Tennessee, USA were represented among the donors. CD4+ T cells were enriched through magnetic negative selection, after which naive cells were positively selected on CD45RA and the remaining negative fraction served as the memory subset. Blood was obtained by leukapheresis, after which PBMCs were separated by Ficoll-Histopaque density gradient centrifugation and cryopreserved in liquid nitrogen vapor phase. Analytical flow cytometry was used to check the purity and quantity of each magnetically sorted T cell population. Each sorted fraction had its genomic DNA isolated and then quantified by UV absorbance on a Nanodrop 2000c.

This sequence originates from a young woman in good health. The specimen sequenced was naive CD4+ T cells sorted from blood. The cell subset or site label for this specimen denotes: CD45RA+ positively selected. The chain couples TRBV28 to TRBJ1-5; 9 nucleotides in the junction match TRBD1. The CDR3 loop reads CASSQQGARQPQHF. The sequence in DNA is TGTGCCAGCAGCCAACAGGGGGCACGGCAGCCCCAGCATTTT.